This T cell receptor (beta chain) was documented in a study of blood T cell repertoires in COVID-19. Study summary: Acute and convalescent COVID-19 samples came from the United States, Italy and Spain. From T cells, B-cell-depleted T cells, or PBMCs came the material, which was cDNA or gDNA.

The Seattle patients joined while their infection was active and were tracked longitudinally afterward. Per the authors' pipeline: Reference gene primer amplification in the assay estimated nucleated cell counts. Data came from immunoSEQ multiplex PCR; TCRdb stores just in-frame clones and leaves some out. The D gene and trimming were derived from the DNA, and the V and J assignments and clone size from that table. Among over 200,000 clones listed, around 80% were seen once. Germline loops: CDR1 MNHNS, CDR2 SASEGT. The V end lost 3 bases, the J end lost 5 bases, and 11 bases lay between the germline ends. CDR3 length: 14 amino acids.

V usage is TRBV6-1 and J usage is TRBJ1-3; D unclear. This clonotype was obtained from a woman in her twenties or thirties with COVID-19, enrolled during active disease. The sample taken for sequencing was peripheral blood. The CDR3 loop reads CASSELQVRNTIYF. The DNA for the CDR3 is TGTGCCAGCAGTGAGCTGCAGGTTAGAAACACCATATATTTT.